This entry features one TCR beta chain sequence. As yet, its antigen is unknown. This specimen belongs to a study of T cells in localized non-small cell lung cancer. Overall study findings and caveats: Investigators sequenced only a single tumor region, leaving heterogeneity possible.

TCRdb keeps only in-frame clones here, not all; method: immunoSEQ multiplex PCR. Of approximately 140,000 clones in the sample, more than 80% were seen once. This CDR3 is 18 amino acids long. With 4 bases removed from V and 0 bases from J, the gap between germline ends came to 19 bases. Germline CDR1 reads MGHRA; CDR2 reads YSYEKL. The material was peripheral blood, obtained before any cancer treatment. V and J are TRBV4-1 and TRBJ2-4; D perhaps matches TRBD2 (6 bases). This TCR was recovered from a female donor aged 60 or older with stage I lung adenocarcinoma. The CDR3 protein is CASSPQRGGPRAKNIQYF. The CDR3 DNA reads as TGCGCCAGCAGCCCCCAGCGCGGAGGGCCGCGAGCCAAAAACATTCAGTACTTC.